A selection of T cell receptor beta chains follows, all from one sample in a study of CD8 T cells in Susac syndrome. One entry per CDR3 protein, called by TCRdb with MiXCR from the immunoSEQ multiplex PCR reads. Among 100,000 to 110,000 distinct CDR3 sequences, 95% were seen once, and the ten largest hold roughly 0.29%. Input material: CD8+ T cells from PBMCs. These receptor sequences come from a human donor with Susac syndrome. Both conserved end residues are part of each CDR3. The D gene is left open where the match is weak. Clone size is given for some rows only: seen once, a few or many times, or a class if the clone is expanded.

CDR3 DNA: TGCAGTGCTAGGGACAGGGAAAGCTATGGCTACACCTTC
CDR3 protein: CSARDRESYGYTF
D gene: TRBD1
CDR3 length: 13
clone size: .
V gene: TRBV20-1
J gene: TRBJ1-2

CDR3 DNA: TGCAGTGCTAGGGAGGACGGGGGAGACACTGAAGCTTTCTTT
CDR3 protein: CSAREDGGDTEAFF
D gene: .
CDR3 length: 14
clone size: .
V gene: TRBV20-1
J gene: TRBJ1-1

CDR3 DNA: TGTGCCAGCAGCGATGATTCGGGCGATGAGCAGTTCTTC
CDR3 protein: CASSDDSGDEQFF
D gene: .
CDR3 length: 13
clone size: .
V gene: TRBV9
J gene: TRBJ2-1

CDR3 DNA: TGCGCCAGCAGCTTGGACCCGACAGGCGGTGGAAACACCATATATTTT
CDR3 protein: CASSLDPTGGGNTIYF
D gene: .
CDR3 length: 16
clone size: .
V gene: TRBV5-1
J gene: TRBJ1-3

CDR3 DNA: TGTGCCAGCAGCTCCTCCGGGCTCAGGGAGACCCAGTACTTC
CDR3 protein: CASSSSGLRETQYF
D gene: .
CDR3 length: 14
clone size: .
V gene: TRBV5-6
J gene: TRBJ2-5

CDR3 DNA: TGTGCCACCAGCGGCCAGGGGCAGGGAGCCCCCGATGAGCAGTTCTTC
CDR3 protein: CATSGQGQGAPDEQFF
D gene: .
CDR3 length: 16
clone size: .
V gene: TRBV15
J gene: TRBJ2-1

CDR3 DNA: TGTGCCAGCAGTTCCCATAGGGGGGTCCCCAATGAGCAGTTCTTC
CDR3 protein: CASSSHRGVPNEQFF
D gene: .
CDR3 length: 15
clone size: .
V gene: TRBV6-5
J gene: TRBJ2-1

CDR3 DNA: TGTGCCAGTAGTATTGGAGCGGACGAGCAGTACTTC
CDR3 protein: CASSIGADEQYF
D gene: .
CDR3 length: 12
clone size: .
V gene: TRBV19
J gene: TRBJ2-7

CDR3 DNA: TGCGCCACCCGACCGATACAGGGGGCTCGGAATGAAAAACTGTTTTTT
CDR3 protein: CATRPIQGARNEKLFF
D gene: TRBD1
CDR3 length: 16
clone size: .
V gene: TRBV5-1
J gene: TRBJ1-4

CDR3 DNA: TGCAGCGTTGGGGTCCTGGGGGACACTGAAGCTTTCTTT
CDR3 protein: CSVGVLGDTEAFF
D gene: .
CDR3 length: 13
clone size: .
V gene: TRBV29-1
J gene: TRBJ1-1

CDR3 DNA: TGCGCCAGCAGCTTGGAGAGGGCAGGGACTAACTATGGCTACACCTTC
CDR3 protein: CASSLERAGTNYGYTF
D gene: .
CDR3 length: 16
clone size: few
V gene: TRBV5-1
J gene: TRBJ1-2

CDR3 DNA: TGTGCCAGCAGTTTGGGTAGTAGCGACGAGCAGTACTTC
CDR3 protein: CASSLGSSDEQYF
D gene: .
CDR3 length: 13
clone size: few
V gene: TRBV12-3/TRBV12-4
J gene: TRBJ2-7

CDR3 DNA: TGCGCCAGCAGCCGAACCGGGGAGGCCAGCTCTGGAAACACCATATATTTT
CDR3 protein: CASSRTGEASSGNTIYF
D gene: .
CDR3 length: 17
clone size: .
V gene: TRBV5-1
J gene: TRBJ1-3

CDR3 DNA: TGTGCCAGCAGTTTACCCCCGGGCGGGGAGCTGTTTTTT
CDR3 protein: CASSLPPGGELFF
D gene: .
CDR3 length: 13
clone size: .
V gene: TRBV28
J gene: TRBJ2-2

CDR3 DNA: TGTGCCAGCAGCGTGTCCGGGACAGGGAACACTGAAGCTTTCTTT
CDR3 protein: CASSVSGTGNTEAFF
D gene: TRBD1
CDR3 length: 15
clone size: .
V gene: TRBV9
J gene: TRBJ1-1

CDR3 DNA: TGCAGCGTTGAAGAACCGGGGGAGCAGTACTTC
CDR3 protein: CSVEEPGEQYF
D gene: .
CDR3 length: 11
clone size: .
V gene: TRBV29-1
J gene: TRBJ2-7

CDR3 DNA: TGTGCCACCAGGGGCATCCCAACCACCGGGGAGCTGTTTTTT
CDR3 protein: CATRGIPTTGELFF
D gene: .
CDR3 length: 14
clone size: .
V gene: TRBV24-1
J gene: TRBJ2-2

CDR3 DNA: TGTGCCAGCAACCCCCTATCCTTGGGTGAAGCTTTCTTT
CDR3 protein: CASNPLSLGEAFF
D gene: .
CDR3 length: 13
clone size: .
V gene: TRBV7-9
J gene: TRBJ1-1

CDR3 DNA: TGTGCCAGCAGTTTGCGGGGAGGGGAGGAGACCCAGTACTTC
CDR3 protein: CASSLRGGEETQYF
D gene: TRBD2
CDR3 length: 14
clone size: .
V gene: TRBV12-3/TRBV12-4
J gene: TRBJ2-5

CDR3 DNA: TGTGCCAGCAGTGGAGCCGGGAGGGCCCCAGATACGCAGTATTTT
CDR3 protein: CASSGAGRAPDTQYF
D gene: TRBD2
CDR3 length: 15
clone size: .
V gene: TRBV6-4
J gene: TRBJ2-3

CDR3 DNA: TGCGCCAGCAGCGTGACAGGGAGGGGGAATTCACCCCTCCACTTT
CDR3 protein: CASSVTGRGNSPLHF
D gene: TRBD1
CDR3 length: 15
clone size: .
V gene: TRBV5-1
J gene: TRBJ1-6

CDR3 DNA: TGCAGTGCTAGGCGACTAGCGGCCCTCTCCTACAATGAGCAGTTCTTC
CDR3 protein: CSARRLAALSYNEQFF
D gene: TRBD2
CDR3 length: 16
clone size: .
V gene: TRBV20-1
J gene: TRBJ2-1

CDR3 DNA: TGTGCCAGCAGTTTATCCCCGCCCCCAAAGACCCAGTACTTC
CDR3 protein: CASSLSPPPKTQYF
D gene: .
CDR3 length: 14
clone size: .
V gene: TRBV27
J gene: TRBJ2-5

CDR3 DNA: TGCGCCAGCAGCCAAGCGAGTGGGCAGGGGACGCGGTTCTTC
CDR3 protein: CASSQASGQGTRFF
D gene: .
CDR3 length: 14
clone size: .
V gene: TRBV4-1
J gene: TRBJ2-1

CDR3 DNA: TGCAGTGCTAGAGATAGAGCGACCGGGGAGCTGTTTTTT
CDR3 protein: CSARDRATGELFF
D gene: .
CDR3 length: 13
clone size: .
V gene: TRBV20-1
J gene: TRBJ2-2

CDR3 DNA: TGCGCCAGTTCCTCGGCTTCGAATCAGCCCCAGCATTTT
CDR3 protein: CASSSASNQPQHF
D gene: .
CDR3 length: 13
clone size: .
V gene: TRBV10-2
J gene: TRBJ1-5

CDR3 DNA: TGTGCCAGCAGTTTCACGGACAGCCCCTACGAGCAGTACTTC
CDR3 protein: CASSFTDSPYEQYF
D gene: .
CDR3 length: 14
clone size: .
V gene: TRBV12-3/TRBV12-4
J gene: TRBJ2-7

CDR3 DNA: TGTGCCACCTCGAGGTCCGGTCGCAATCAGCCCCAGCATTTT
CDR3 protein: CATSRSGRNQPQHF
D gene: .
CDR3 length: 14
clone size: .
V gene: TRBV6-2/TRBV6-3
J gene: TRBJ1-5

CDR3 DNA: TGTGCCAGCAGCACCCGGGACAGCCCTTACGAGCAGTACTTC
CDR3 protein: CASSTRDSPYEQYF
D gene: TRBD1
CDR3 length: 14
clone size: .
V gene: TRBV9
J gene: TRBJ2-7

CDR3 DNA: TGCAGCGCCGGTGGACTAGCGGGGGGGCTTGAACAAGAGACCCAGTACTTC
CDR3 protein: CSAGGLAGGLEQETQYF
D gene: TRBD2
CDR3 length: 17
clone size: .
V gene: TRBV29-1
J gene: TRBJ2-5

CDR3 DNA: TGCAGCGTAGGGACAGTAGATGGCTACACCTTC
CDR3 protein: CSVGTVDGYTF
D gene: TRBD1
CDR3 length: 11
clone size: .
V gene: TRBV29-1
J gene: TRBJ1-2

CDR3 DNA: TGTGCCAGCAGCGGCCGGGACAGCCAAGAGACCCAGTACTTC
CDR3 protein: CASSGRDSQETQYF
D gene: TRBD1
CDR3 length: 14
clone size: .
V gene: TRBV9
J gene: TRBJ2-5

CDR3 DNA: TGCGCCAGCAGCCGGACAGGGGGCAACACCGGGGAGCTGTTTTTT
CDR3 protein: CASSRTGGNTGELFF
D gene: TRBD1
CDR3 length: 15
clone size: .
V gene: TRBV5-1
J gene: TRBJ2-2

CDR3 DNA: TGCGCCAGCAGCTTGGAGGGCAACTACGAGCAGTACTTC
CDR3 protein: CASSLEGNYEQYF
D gene: .
CDR3 length: 13
clone size: .
V gene: TRBV5-1
J gene: TRBJ2-7

CDR3 DNA: TGTGCCAGTAGTACCCCTGACGGGCTGGACTACAATGAGCAGTTCTTC
CDR3 protein: CASSTPDGLDYNEQFF
D gene: .
CDR3 length: 16
clone size: .
V gene: TRBV19
J gene: TRBJ2-1

CDR3 DNA: TGCAGCTCTCTAGAGCTAGCGGGAGGTCTGGAGACCCAGTACTTC
CDR3 protein: CSSLELAGGLETQYF
D gene: TRBD2
CDR3 length: 15
clone size: .
V gene: TRBV29-1
J gene: TRBJ2-5

CDR3 DNA: TGCGCCAGCAGCTACACGACAGGGGGCGAAGGCTACACCTTC
CDR3 protein: CASSYTTGGEGYTF
D gene: TRBD1
CDR3 length: 14
clone size: .
V gene: TRBV5-1
J gene: TRBJ1-2

CDR3 DNA: TGTGCCAGCAGCTCCCCCTTTTACACCGGGGAGCTGTTTTTT
CDR3 protein: CASSSPFYTGELFF
D gene: .
CDR3 length: 14
clone size: once
V gene: TRBV7-9
J gene: TRBJ2-2

CDR3 DNA: TGTGCCAGCAGCCTACAGGGGTGGACCTACGAGCAGTACTTC
CDR3 protein: CASSLQGWTYEQYF
D gene: TRBD1
CDR3 length: 14
clone size: .
V gene: TRBV3-1
J gene: TRBJ2-7

CDR3 DNA: TGTGCCAGCAGCTTAGATGGATTCGACTGGACGGATGGCTACACCTTC
CDR3 protein: CASSLDGFDWTDGYTF
D gene: .
CDR3 length: 16
clone size: .
V gene: TRBV11-2
J gene: TRBJ1-2

CDR3 DNA: TGCAGTGCTAGATACGACGCCATGGGGCACACTGAAGCTTTCTTT
CDR3 protein: CSARYDAMGHTEAFF
D gene: .
CDR3 length: 15
clone size: .
V gene: TRBV20-1
J gene: TRBJ1-1

CDR3 DNA: TGCGCCAGCAGTGGGCGTACCGATGAGCAGTTCTTC
CDR3 protein: CASSGRTDEQFF
D gene: .
CDR3 length: 12
clone size: .
V gene: TRBV5-1
J gene: TRBJ2-1

CDR3 DNA: TGCGCCAGCAGCGCTCATGAGTATGGCACAGATACGCAGTATTTT
CDR3 protein: CASSAHEYGTDTQYF
D gene: .
CDR3 length: 15
clone size: .
V gene: TRBV5-1
J gene: TRBJ2-3

CDR3 DNA: TGTGCCAGCAACACCCCACCCATAGCCAAAAACATTCAGTACTTC
CDR3 protein: CASNTPPIAKNIQYF
D gene: .
CDR3 length: 15
clone size: .
V gene: TRBV2
J gene: TRBJ2-4

CDR3 DNA: TGTGCCAGCAGCTTTGGACCGGGGGAGGCTTGGTACGAGCAGTACTTC
CDR3 protein: CASSFGPGEAWYEQYF
D gene: .
CDR3 length: 16
clone size: .
V gene: TRBV7-9
J gene: TRBJ2-7

CDR3 DNA: TGCGCCAGCAGCGAGGGACTAGCGTCTCCGGAGACCCAGTACTTC
CDR3 protein: CASSEGLASPETQYF
D gene: TRBD2
CDR3 length: 15
clone size: .
V gene: TRBV5-1
J gene: TRBJ2-5

CDR3 DNA: TGTGCCAGCAGCGGTCGGGAGAACACTGAAGCTTTCTTT
CDR3 protein: CASSGRENTEAFF
D gene: .
CDR3 length: 13
clone size: .
V gene: TRBV9
J gene: TRBJ1-1

CDR3 DNA: TGTGCCAGCAGCATGACAGGGGCCAAATCTAATGAAAAACTGTTTTTT
CDR3 protein: CASSMTGAKSNEKLFF
D gene: TRBD1
CDR3 length: 16
clone size: .
V gene: TRBV6-1
J gene: TRBJ1-4